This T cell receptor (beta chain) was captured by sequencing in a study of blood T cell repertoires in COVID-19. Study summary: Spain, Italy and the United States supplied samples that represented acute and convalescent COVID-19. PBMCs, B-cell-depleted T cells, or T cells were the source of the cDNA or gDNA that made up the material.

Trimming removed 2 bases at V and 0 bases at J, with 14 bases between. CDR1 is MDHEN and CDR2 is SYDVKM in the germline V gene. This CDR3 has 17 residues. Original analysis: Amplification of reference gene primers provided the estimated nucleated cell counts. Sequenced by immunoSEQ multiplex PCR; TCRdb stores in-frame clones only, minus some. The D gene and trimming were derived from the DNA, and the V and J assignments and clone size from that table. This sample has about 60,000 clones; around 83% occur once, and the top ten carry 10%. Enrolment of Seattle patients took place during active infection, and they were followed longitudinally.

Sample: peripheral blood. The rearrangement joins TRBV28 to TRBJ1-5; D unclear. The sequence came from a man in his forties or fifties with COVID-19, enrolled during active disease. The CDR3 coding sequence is TGTGCCAGCAGTTTACCCCCGGGGAGCAATAGCAATCAGCCCCAGCATTTT. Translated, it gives CASSLPPGSNSNQPQHF.